This paragraph covers one T cell receptor beta chain sequence. Its cognate antigen is unknown. This specimen belongs to a study of T cell responses to AZD1222 COVID-19 vaccine. As for the study in general: Pooled in the analysis were second doses at about 4 or about 12 weeks. Study-wide results and limits: Every sample of the repertoires postdated the peak T cell response. Spike-specific TCR breadth and depth grew following two AZD1222 doses.

Only in-frame clones appear in the TCRdb table, and some are missing; sequencing was by immunoSEQ multiplex PCR. The table has approximately 150,000 clones, 70% to 90% seen once; the top ten hold about 4.7%. V lost 7 bases to trimming and J lost 4 bases, with 16 bases between them. The germline V gene has CDR1 MDHEN and CDR2 SYDVKM. CDR3 size: 14 residues. Material: peripheral blood, obtained on day 0 of AZD1222 vaccination. V gene TRBV28 combines with J gene TRBJ1-1; unclear D gene. The TCR sequence derives from an adult in good health. CDR3 loop: CASTRGGGATEAFF. CDR3 sequence (DNA): TGTGCCAGCACCCGAGGAGGAGGTGCCACTGAAGCTTTCTTT.